Given below is one T cell receptor (beta chain) in context. What it recognizes is unknown. Researchers made TCR beta libraries via UMI-labeled 5' RACE. TCRdb processed the 5' RACE reads again and assigns one entry to each CDR3 protein, with no DNA. Recorded for this sample: fewer than 6,500 distinct CDR3 sequences. This record comes from a study of human CD8 memory T cell subsets. Per the germline V gene, CDR1 is KGHDR and CDR2 is SFDVKD. The CDR3 contains 16 residues. The study, taken as a whole, reports: Going by Chao1 estimates, stem-like memory T cells seemed to be more diverse than precursor exhausted T cells.

Progenitor exhausted-like CD8+ memory cells (TPEX) were CCR7+ PD-1+ TIGIT+. The chain employs TRBV24-1 and TRBJ1-2; TCRdb selects TRBD1, and the lack of DNA leaves this call unchecked. The clonotype was recovered from a human donor in good health. Material for sequencing was CD8+ T cells from PBMCs. The CDR3 here is CATSDPRDSSNYGYTF.